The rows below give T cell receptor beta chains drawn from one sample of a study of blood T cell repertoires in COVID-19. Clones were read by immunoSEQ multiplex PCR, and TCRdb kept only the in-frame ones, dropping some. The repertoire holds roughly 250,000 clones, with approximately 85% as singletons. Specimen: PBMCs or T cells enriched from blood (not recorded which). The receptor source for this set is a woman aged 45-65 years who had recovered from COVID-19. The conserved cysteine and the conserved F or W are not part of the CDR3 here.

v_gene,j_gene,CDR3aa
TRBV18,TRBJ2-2,ASSPIFRDTGELF
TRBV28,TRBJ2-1,ASRTAGAGNEQF
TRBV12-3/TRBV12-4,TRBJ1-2,ASSGTGLGYT
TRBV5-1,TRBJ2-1,ASSPGLAGVRDEQF
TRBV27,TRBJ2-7,ASSLGALSSYEQY
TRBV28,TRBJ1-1,ASSLEQGRWGTEAF
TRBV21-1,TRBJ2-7,ASSKGLPHIGRDYEQY
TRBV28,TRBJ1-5,ASSSAGTGHYQPQH
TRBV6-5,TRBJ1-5,ASSLLGGPQQPQH
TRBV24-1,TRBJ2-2,ATSDLVRGNTGELF
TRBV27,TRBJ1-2,ASRASAARYGYT
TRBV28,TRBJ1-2,ASSPPHLGRTNYGYT
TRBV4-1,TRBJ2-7,ASSQALVAGGGEQY
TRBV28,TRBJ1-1,ASRLTGSGTEAF
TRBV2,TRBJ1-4,ASSQIAGQGNEKLF
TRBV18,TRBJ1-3,ASSPLAQGPGNTIY
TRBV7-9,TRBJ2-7,ASSEHIGGTYEQY
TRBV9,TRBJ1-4,ASRGGLNEKLF